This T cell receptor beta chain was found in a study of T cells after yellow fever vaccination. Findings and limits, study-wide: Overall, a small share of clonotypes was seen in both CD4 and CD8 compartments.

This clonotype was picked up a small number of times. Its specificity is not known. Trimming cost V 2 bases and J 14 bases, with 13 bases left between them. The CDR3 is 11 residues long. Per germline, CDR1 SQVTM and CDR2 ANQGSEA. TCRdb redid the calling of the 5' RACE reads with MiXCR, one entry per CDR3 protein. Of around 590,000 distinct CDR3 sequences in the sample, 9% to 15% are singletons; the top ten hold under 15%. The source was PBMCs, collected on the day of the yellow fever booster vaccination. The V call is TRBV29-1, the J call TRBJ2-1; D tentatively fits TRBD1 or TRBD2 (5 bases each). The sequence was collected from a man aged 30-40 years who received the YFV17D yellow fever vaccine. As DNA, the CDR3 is TGCAGCGTTGAACGGGGCAGGATAGAGTTCTTC. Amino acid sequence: CSVERGRIEFF.